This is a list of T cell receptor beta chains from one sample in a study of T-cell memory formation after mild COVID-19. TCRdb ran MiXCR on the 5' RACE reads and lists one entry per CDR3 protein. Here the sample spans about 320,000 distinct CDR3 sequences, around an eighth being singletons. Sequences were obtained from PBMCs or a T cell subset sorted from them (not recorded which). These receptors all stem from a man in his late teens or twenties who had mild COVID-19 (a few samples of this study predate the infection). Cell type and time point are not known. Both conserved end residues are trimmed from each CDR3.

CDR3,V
ASSLVPAPDEQY,TRBV5-1
SAEQGTDTQY,TRBV20-1
ASSTDRGPGNTIY,TRBV7-7
ASSYSRGEQY,TRBV6-2/TRBV6-3
ASSSQIRNTIY,TRBV7-2
ASSFSLTSGGHRLYTDTQY,TRBV5-1
ASSLPGADSPLH,TRBV5-6
SAGPSRYTSTDTQY,TRBV20-1
ASSEGTGNTIY,TRBV9
AITPRQGLWQPQH,TRBV28
ASSLELAGTGELF,TRBV5-1
ASSVASRAGVEAQY,TRBV9
ASRQYRDRYGYT,TRBV12-3/TRBV12-4
ASSQSDVGNQPQH,TRBV4-3
ASSSRTANTEAF,TRBV5-1
ASTDGYQETQY,TRBV28
ASSSNQGTAPS,TRBV7-9
ASSYSWENTEAF,TRBV6-5
ASSPDGLAGSTGELF,TRBV7-3
ASSSGPGETQY,TRBV7-2
ASSVGAGAAEETQY,TRBV9
ASSLAGPVSYNEQF,TRBV28
ASRRTSAITGELF,TRBV10-2
SVELQDFYEQY,TRBV29-1
ASSLERGELLAQY,TRBV7-2
SAVGGYNEQF,TRBV29-1
ASTAGSGTEAF,TRBV25-1
ASSVAVQNTEAF,TRBV9
ASSPPPHGLAGENIQY,TRBV18
ASRRTAIGQGREKLF,TRBV27
ASSHGPTSGEGETQY,TRBV4-3
ASSLATGTTFYEQY,TRBV5-1